What follows are 19 T cell receptor beta chains derived from one specimen sequenced in a study of Ad26.COV2.S vaccination and SARS-CoV-2 variants. Only in-frame clones appear in the TCRdb table, and some are missing; sequencing was by immunoSEQ multiplex PCR. The sample lists 300,000 to 500,000 clones; 88% were seen once. The treatment: roughly 19 received Ad26.COV2.S at low or high dose, single or two shots; 5 received placebo; per-sample allocation not given. Material that was analyzed had been drawn on day 63 after the first vaccine or placebo injection. The sample was peripheral blood, taken in a trial of Ad26.COV2.S vaccine versus placebo. The receptors shown here come from a person between 18 and 65 years old who received the Ad26.COV2.S COVID-19 vaccine or a placebo.

This clone turned up a few times. This rearrangement joins TRBV27 to TRBJ1-1, with D hard to call. CDR1 is MNHEY and CDR2 is SMNVEV in the germline V gene (reference sequence). The CDR3 extends over 14 amino acids. The V and J ends lost 5 bases and 5 bases respectively, with 15 bases between them. This CDR3 reads CASSPRELLTEAFF. CDR3 coding DNA: TGTGCCAGCAGTCCACGGGAGCTCTTAACTGAAGCTTTCTTT.

The chain links TRBV2 to TRBJ1-1; D remains unclear. CDR1 and CDR2 from the germline V gene are SNHLY and FYNNEI. The CDR3 consists of 15 residues. V was clipped by 6 bases and J by 7 bases, with 21 bases between them. CDR3 sequence reads: CASRDASRGRLEAFF. The CDR3 bases are TGTGCCAGCAGAGACGCTAGTCGAGGGCGCCTTGAAGCTTTCTTT.

J is TRBJ2-7 and V is TRBV18; no reliable D call. Germline V gene lookup returns CDR1 KGHSH and CDR2 LQKENI. V was cut by 5 bases and J by 0 bases, with 8 bases left in between. The CDR3 is 13 amino acids. CDR3 bases: TGTGCCAGCTCAGGCTACGTCTCCTACGAGCAGTACTTC. Translation gives CASSGYVSYEQYF. Variable domain in full (rest from reference TRBV18 and TRBJ2-7): NAGVMQNPRHLVRRRGQEARLRCSPMKGHSHVYWYRQLPEEGLKFMVYLQKENIIDESGMPKERFSAEFPKEGPSILRIQQVVRGDSAAYFCASSGYVSYEQYFGPGTRLTVT.

This clone has only one observation. This chain joins TRBV19 and TRBJ1-2; TRBD1 is a possible D gene (6 bases). The CDR3 is made up of 14 amino acids. Germline values: CDR1 LNHDA, CDR2 SQIVND (reference sequence). Between the trimmed V and J ends, which lost 0 bases and 8 bases, there was a span of 13 bases. The CDR3 spells CASSIDSAGEGYTF. The CDR3, as DNA: TGTGCCAGTAGTATAGATTCGGCAGGGGAAGGCTACACCTTC.

J is TRBJ1-5 and V is TRBV19; 9 bases match TRBD1. V dropped 10 bases and J dropped 6; count of bases not matched to a gene: 10. Germline CDR1 and CDR2: LNHDA and SQIVND (reference sequence). CDR3 length: 14 residues. CDR3 nucleotides: TGTGCCACCGCACTGGGACAGGGCGGTCAGCCCCAGCATTTT. Residues: CATALGQGGQPQHF.

This clone was seen more than once but under ten times. V usage is TRBV6-5 and J usage is TRBJ1-2; 7 bases align to TRBD1. The CDR3 is 14 residues long. Germline trimming cut 4 bases from V and 3 bases from J; bases unmatched to any gene: 5. Germline-derived CDR1 and CDR2 are MNHEY and SVGAGI. CDR3 region: CASSSDRDYYGYTF. DNA for the CDR3: TGTGCCAGCAGTTCCGACAGGGACTACTATGGCTACACCTTC.

V usage is TRBV5-8 and J usage is TRBJ1-4; D is ambiguous. The germline V and J ends were trimmed by 4 bases and 6 bases, with 16 bases remaining between them. Germline CDR1 SGHTS, CDR2 YDEGEE. CDR3 length equals 15 residues. The CDR3 sequence is CASSGRLYADEKLFF. The CDR3 DNA follows: TGTGCCAGCAGCGGCCGGCTCTACGCCGATGAAAAACTGTTTTTT.

This sequence joins TRBV13 and TRBJ2-1; the D gene could be TRBD1 or TRBD2 (5 bases each). V was pared by 5 bases and J by 0 bases, with 29 bases between. Germline V CDR1 and CDR2: PRHDT, FYEKMQ (reference sequence). CDR3 length equals 21 residues. This chain's CDR3 is CASSPPIPGAGPPRSYNEQFF. In DNA, the CDR3 is TGTGCCAGCAGCCCCCCCATCCCCGGGGCGGGCCCCCCCCGCTCCTACAATGAGCAGTTCTTC.

The rearrangement joins TRBV12-3 or TRBV12-4 to TRBJ2-7; no reliable D call. The CDR3 runs 13 residues. The V and J ends lost 6 bases and 0 bases respectively, with 9 bases between them. CDR3 protein: CASSGRISYEQYF. As DNA, the CDR3 is TGTGCCAGCAGCGGCAGGATCTCCTACGAGCAGTACTTC.

This chain uses TRBV6-5 with TRBJ2-7; D unresolved. Trimming shortened V by 0 bases and J by 2 bases, and 11 bases separated the two germline ends. The germline CDR1 and CDR2 sequences are MNHEY and SVGAGI. The CDR3 contains 15 residues. The CDR3 protein is CASSYSFETPYEQYF. The CDR3 DNA reads as TGTGCCAGCAGTTACTCTTTTGAGACACCCTACGAGCAGTACTTC.

The chain couples TRBV7-2 to TRBJ2-1; D is unresolved. V lost 1 base, J lost 5 bases, and 6 bases lay in between. The CDR3 is 13 residues long. Per germline, CDR1 SGHTA and CDR2 FQGNSA. CDR3 in amino acids: CASSLGANNEQFF. In DNA form, the CDR3 reads TGTGCCAGCAGCTTAGGGGCCAACAATGAGCAGTTCTTC.

The rearrangement uses TRBV11-2 and TRBJ2-7, with D possibly TRBD2 on 7 matching bases. The CDR3 covers 15 residues. The V end lost 5 bases, the J end lost 0 bases, and 14 bases lay between the germline ends. Germline V lookup: CDR1 SGHAT, CDR2 FQNNGV. CDR3 loop: CASSQKGGISYEQYF. CDR3 DNA: TGTGCCAGCAGCCAAAAGGGGGGGATCTCCTACGAGCAGTACTTC.

The chain joins TRBV9 to TRBJ1-4, with D perhaps TRBD1 (5 bases). The CDR3 is 14 residues long. CDR1 SGDLS and CDR2 YYNGEE come from the germline V gene. Trimming pared 0 bases from V and 11 bases from J, leaving 14 bases between. The CDR3 sequence is CASSVDEGPTKLFF. For the CDR3, the DNA is TGTGCCAGCAGCGTAGACGAGGGGCCCACTAAACTGTTTTTT.

This clone appeared once. The genes are TRBV5-1 and TRBJ2-2; D unclear. Trimming left V 0 bases short and J 4 bases short, with 7 bases between. Germline lookup yields CDR1 SGHRS and CDR2 YFSETQ. This CDR3 spans 14 amino acids. The CDR3 DNA follows: TGCGCCAGCAGCTTGGGGTTCGGCACCGGGGAGCTGTTTTTT. Encoded protein: CASSLGFGTGELFF. Full variable domain (missing parts from reference TRBV5-1 and TRBJ2-2): KAGVTQTPRYLIKTRGQQVTLSCSPISGHRSVSWYQQTPGQGLQFLFEYFSETQRNKGNFPGRFSGRQFSNSRSEMNVSTLELGDSALYLCASSLGFGTGELFFGEGSRLTVL.

The chain joins TRBV4-2 to TRBJ2-5; 7 bases agree with TRBD1. The V segment lost 4 bases and the J segment 2 bases; nucleotides outside the gene matches: 10. From germline, CDR1 is LGHNA and CDR2 YNFKEQ. The CDR3 consists of 16 residues. DNA of the CDR3: TGTGCCAGCAGCCGAGGCTTTCCGGGACAGCAAGAGACCCAGTACTTC. It yields the protein CASSRGFPGQQETQYF.

The rearrangement joins TRBV6-6 to TRBJ2-3; TRBD1 is a possible D gene (6 bases). Between the trimmed V and J ends, which lost 2 bases and 4 bases, there was a span of 13 bases. In germline, CDR1 is MNHNY, CDR2 SVGAGI (reference sequence). CDR3 length equals 15 residues. The CDR3 reads CASSYGPGVADTQYF. The CDR3 DNA reads as TGTGCCAGCAGTTACGGGCCAGGGGTGGCAGATACGCAGTATTTT.

This clone was seen a few times. V gene TRBV19 combines with J gene TRBJ1-2; no firm D call. The CDR3 has 17 amino acids. Germline CDR1 and CDR2: LNHDA and SQIVND (reference sequence). With 0 bases removed from V and 4 bases from J, the gap between germline ends came to 18 bases. For the CDR3, the DNA is TGTGCCAGTAGTATAGAAGCTGGCAGCCTCTTTGGCTATGGCTACACCTTC. This codes for CASSIEAGSLFGYGYTF.

The V call is TRBV10-3, the J call TRBJ2-7; TRBD2 is a possible D gene (6 bases). Trimming removed 10 bases from V and 4 bases from J, with 20 bases in between. The CDR3 runs 14 residues. CDR1 and CDR2 from the germline V gene are ENHRY and SYGVKD. The CDR3 region has the DNA TGTGCCACCACAAACTTAGGAGGGGCTTACGAGCAGTACTTC. This translates into CATTNLGGAYEQYF.

Comments on this clone: This CDR3 is also generated by other DNA sequences in the sample. The V gene is TRBV11-2, the J gene TRBJ2-7, with D hard to call. The CDR3 sequence is 13 residues long. Germline lookup yields CDR1 SGHAT and CDR2 FQNNGV. Trimming removed 0 bases at V and 0 bases at J, with 3 bases between. CDR3 loop: CASSLEGSYEQYF. CDR3 nucleotides: TGTGCCAGCAGCTTAGAGGGCTCCTACGAGCAGTACTTC.